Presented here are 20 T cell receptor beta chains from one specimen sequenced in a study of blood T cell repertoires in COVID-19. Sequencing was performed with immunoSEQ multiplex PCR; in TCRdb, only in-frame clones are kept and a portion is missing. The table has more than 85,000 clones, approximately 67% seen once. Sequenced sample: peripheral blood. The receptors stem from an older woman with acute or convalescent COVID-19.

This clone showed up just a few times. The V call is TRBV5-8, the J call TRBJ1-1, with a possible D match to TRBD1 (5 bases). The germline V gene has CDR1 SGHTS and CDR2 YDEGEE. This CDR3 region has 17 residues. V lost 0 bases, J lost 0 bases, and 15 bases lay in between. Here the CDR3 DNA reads TGTGCCAGCAGCTTGGGACAGTTCAGCCGAATGAACACTGAAGCTTTCTTT. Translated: CASSLGQFSRMNTEAFF. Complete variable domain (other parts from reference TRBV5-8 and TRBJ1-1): EAGVTQSPTHLIKTRGQQATLRCSPISGHTSVYWYQQALGLGLQFLLWYDEGEERNRGNFPPRFSGRQFPNYSSELNVNALELEDSALYLCASSLGQFSRMNTEAFFGQGTRLTVV.

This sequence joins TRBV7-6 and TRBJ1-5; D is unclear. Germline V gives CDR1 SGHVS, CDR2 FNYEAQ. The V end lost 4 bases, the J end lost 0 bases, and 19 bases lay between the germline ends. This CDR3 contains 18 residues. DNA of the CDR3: TGTGCCAGCAGCTCAACCTCGTCGGAGCTTAATAGCAATCAGCCCCAGCATTTT. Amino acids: CASSSTSSELNSNQPQHF.

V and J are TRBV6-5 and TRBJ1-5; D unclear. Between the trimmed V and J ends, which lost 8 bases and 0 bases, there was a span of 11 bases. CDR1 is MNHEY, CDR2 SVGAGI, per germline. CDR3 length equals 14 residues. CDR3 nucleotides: TGTGCCAGCCTGGGTCAGGCTAGCAATCAGCCCCAGCATTTT. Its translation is CASLGQASNQPQHF.

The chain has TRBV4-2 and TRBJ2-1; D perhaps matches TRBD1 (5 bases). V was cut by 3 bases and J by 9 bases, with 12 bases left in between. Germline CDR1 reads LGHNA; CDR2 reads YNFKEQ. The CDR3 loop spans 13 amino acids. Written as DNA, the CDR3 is TGTGCCAGCAGCCACCTAGACCAGGGTGAGCAGTTCTTC. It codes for CASSHLDQGEQFF.

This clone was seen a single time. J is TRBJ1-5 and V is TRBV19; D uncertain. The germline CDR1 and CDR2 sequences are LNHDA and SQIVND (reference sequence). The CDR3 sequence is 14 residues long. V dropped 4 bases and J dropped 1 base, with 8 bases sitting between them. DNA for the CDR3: TGTGCCAGTAGTACACGGAGAAGCAATCAGCCCCAGCATTTT. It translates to CASSTRRSNQPQHF.

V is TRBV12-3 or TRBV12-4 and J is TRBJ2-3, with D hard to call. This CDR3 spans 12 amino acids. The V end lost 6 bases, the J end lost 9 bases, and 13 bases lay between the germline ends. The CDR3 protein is CASSSRVGTQYF. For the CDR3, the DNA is TGTGCCAGCAGCTCTCGGGTTGGCACGCAGTATTTT.

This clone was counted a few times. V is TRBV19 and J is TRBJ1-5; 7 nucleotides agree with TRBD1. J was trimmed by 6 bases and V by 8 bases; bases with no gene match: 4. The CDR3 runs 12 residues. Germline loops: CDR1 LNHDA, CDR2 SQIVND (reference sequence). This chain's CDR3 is CASAGGTQPQHF. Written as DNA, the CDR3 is TGTGCCAGTGCAGGGGGGACTCAGCCCCAGCATTTT. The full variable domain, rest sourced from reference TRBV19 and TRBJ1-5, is DGGITQSPKYLFRKEGQNVTLSCEQNLNHDAMYWYRQDPGQGLRLIYYSQIVNDFQKGDIAEGYSVSREKKESFPLTVTSAQKNPTAFYLCASAGGTQPQHFGDGTRLSIL.

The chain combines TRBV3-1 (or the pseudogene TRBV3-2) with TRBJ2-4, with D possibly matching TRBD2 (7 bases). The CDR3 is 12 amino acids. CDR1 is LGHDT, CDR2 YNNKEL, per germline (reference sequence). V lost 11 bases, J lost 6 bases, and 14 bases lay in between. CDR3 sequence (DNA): TGTGCCGCTGGGGGGGGCACAAACATTCAGTACTTC. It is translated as CAAGGGTNIQYF.

The chain's CDR3 is CASSPLQTANTEAFF. The CDR3 DNA follows: TGTGCCAGCAGCCCACTCCAGACAGCGAACACTGAAGCTTTCTTT. The V gene is TRBV4-2, the J gene TRBJ1-1, with a tentative D call TRBD1 (5 bases). V was pared by 4 bases and J by 1 base, with 13 bases between. The CDR3 is 15 amino acids. CDR1 and CDR2 from the germline V gene are LGHNA and YNFKEQ.

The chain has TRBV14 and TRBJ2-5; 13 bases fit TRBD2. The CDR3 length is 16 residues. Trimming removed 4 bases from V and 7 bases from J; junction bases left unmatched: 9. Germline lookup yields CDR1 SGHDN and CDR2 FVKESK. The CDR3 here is CASSPLAGGLGGTQYF. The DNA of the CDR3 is TGTGCCAGCAGCCCACTAGCGGGGGGGCTCGGCGGGACCCAGTACTTC.

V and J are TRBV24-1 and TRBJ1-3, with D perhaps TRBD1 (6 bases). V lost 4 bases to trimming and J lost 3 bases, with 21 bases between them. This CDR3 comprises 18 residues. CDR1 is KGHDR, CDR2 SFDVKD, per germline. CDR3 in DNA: TGTGCCACCAGTGACTCCCGTCGCGGGGGGCTAAGTGGAAACACCATATATTTT. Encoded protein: CATSDSRRGGLSGNTIYF.

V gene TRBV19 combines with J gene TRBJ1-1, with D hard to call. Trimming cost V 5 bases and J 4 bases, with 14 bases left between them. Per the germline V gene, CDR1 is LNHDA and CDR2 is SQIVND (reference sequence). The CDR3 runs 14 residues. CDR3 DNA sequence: TGTGCCAGTAGTTCAAGAGGGCGCTCCACTGAAGCTTTCTTT. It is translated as CASSSRGRSTEAFF.

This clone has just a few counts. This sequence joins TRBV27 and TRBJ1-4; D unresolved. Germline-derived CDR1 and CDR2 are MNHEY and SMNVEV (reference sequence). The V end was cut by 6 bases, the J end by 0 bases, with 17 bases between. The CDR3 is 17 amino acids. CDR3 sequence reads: CASRRYAQTSTNEKLFF. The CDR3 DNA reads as TGTGCCAGCAGACGGTACGCGCAAACCTCAACTAATGAAAAACTGTTTTTT.

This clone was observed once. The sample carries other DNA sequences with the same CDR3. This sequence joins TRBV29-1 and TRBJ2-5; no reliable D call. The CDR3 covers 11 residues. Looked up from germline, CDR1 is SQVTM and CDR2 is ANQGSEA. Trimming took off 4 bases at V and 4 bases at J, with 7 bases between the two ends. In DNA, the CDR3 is TGCAGCGTTGGAGGTGGAGAGACCCAGTACTTC. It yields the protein CSVGGGETQYF.

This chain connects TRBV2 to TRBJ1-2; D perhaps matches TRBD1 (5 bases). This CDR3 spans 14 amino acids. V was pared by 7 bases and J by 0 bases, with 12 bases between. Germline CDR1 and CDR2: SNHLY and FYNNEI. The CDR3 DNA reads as TGTGCCAGCATGGGGGGGGAAGCTAACTATGGCTACACCTTC. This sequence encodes CASMGGEANYGYTF.

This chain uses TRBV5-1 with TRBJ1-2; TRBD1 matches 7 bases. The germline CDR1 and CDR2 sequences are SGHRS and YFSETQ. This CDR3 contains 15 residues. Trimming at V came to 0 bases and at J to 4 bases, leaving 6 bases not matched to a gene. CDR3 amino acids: CASSLGQGEGYGYTF. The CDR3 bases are TGCGCCAGCAGCTTGGGACAGGGCGAGGGCTATGGCTACACCTTC.

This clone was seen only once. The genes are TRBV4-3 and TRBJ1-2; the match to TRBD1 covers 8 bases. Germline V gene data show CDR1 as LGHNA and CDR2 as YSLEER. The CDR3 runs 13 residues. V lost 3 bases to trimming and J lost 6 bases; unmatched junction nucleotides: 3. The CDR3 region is CASSHDRGDGYTF. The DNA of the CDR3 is TGCGCCAGCAGCCACGACAGGGGTGATGGCTACACCTTC.

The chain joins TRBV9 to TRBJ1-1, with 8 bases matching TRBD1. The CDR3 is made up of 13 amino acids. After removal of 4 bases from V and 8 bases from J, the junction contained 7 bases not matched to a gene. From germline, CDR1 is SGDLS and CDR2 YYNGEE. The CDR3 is CASSRQGDREAFF. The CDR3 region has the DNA TGTGCCAGCAGCCGCCAGGGGGACAGGGAAGCTTTCTTT.

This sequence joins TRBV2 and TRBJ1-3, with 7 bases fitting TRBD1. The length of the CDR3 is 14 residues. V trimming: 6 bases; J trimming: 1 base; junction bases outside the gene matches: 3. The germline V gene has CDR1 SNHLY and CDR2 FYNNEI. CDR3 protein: CASRNRGSGNTIYF. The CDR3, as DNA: TGTGCCAGCAGGAACAGGGGATCTGGAAACACCATATATTTT.

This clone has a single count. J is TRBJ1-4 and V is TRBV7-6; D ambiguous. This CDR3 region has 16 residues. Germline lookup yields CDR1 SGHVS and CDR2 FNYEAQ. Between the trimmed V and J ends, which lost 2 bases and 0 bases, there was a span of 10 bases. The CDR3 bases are TGTGCCAGCAGCTTAAGTGGGCCTCCAACTAATGAAAAACTGTTTTTT. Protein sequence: CASSLSGPPTNEKLFF.